Included here is one T cell receptor (beta chain) sequence, with context. The entry originates in a study of T cell responses to AZD1222 COVID-19 vaccine. The CDR3 loop spans 17 amino acids. Trimming took 0 bases from V and 0 from J, leaving 14 bases between them. Germline CDR1 LNHNV, CDR2 YYDKDF (reference sequence). Some clones are missing from TCRdb's copy, which holds only in-frame ones; the method was immunoSEQ multiplex PCR. The table shows 90,000 or so clones, with around nine tenths occurring only once. Sequenced here: peripheral blood, sampled on day 0 of AZD1222 vaccination. The sequence was obtained from an adult in good health. The rearrangement joins TRBV15 to TRBJ1-1; D is uncertain. The chain's CDR3 is CATSRDPYLGMNTEAFF. In DNA, the CDR3 is TGTGCCACCAGCAGAGACCCCTACTTAGGGATGAACACTGAAGCTTTCTTT.